This T cell receptor (beta chain) is drawn from a study of response to subunit inactivated influenza vaccine. This clonotype was recorded a few times. Its specificity is unknown. TCRdb recomputed calls from the RT-PCR reads with MiXCR, one row per CDR3 protein. Of hundreds of thousands of distinct CDR3 sequences in the sample, 13% were seen once. Findings and caveats of the study: The authors proposed limited new T cell recruitment per seasonal influenza vaccination.

CDR1 is SGDLS, CDR2 YYNGEE, per germline. The CDR3 is 13 amino acids. Trimming removed 4 bases at V and 8 bases at J, with 16 bases between. The origin of this receptor is a man in his fifties who received an inactivated influenza vaccine. The sequences come from PBMCs from blood, collected about 40 days after vaccination. The chain carries TRBV9 and TRBJ2-7; D not resolved. CDR3 sequence (DNA): TGTGCCAGCAGCCCTCCCCTTTTAGAGCAGCAGTACTTC. Amino acid sequence: CASSPPLLEQQYF.